The source of this TCR beta chain is a study of blood T cell repertoires in COVID-19 (dated by TCRdb to about 2020). At the level of the whole study: Collaborator samples came from the United States, Italy and Spain and covered acute and convalescent phases of COVID-19. A de-identified subject ID, COVID-19 status, age in years and sex were almost always included in the sample metadata. The dataset comprised deeply sampled blood TCRbeta repertoires from subjects exposed to, actively infected with, or recovered from COVID-19. The prospective study material was composed of cDNA or gDNA derived from T cells, B-cell-depleted T cells, or PBMCs. Samples came from the ongoing ImmuneRACE study (first 160 participants) plus 1,254 subjects from 6 global collaborators. HLA class I and class II types, where available, came from metadata supplied by the sample provider rather than from assay-based typing. The repertoires were made available in a free public database intended to serve as a resource for research on the immune response to SARS-CoV-2.

With respect to this clone: The specificity of this receptor is unknown. It has no much larger one-base neighbor in the sample; base qualities were not kept.

Broad study findings and their caveats: The amount of clinical and demographic metadata varied by source and participant and was provided uncurated.

Whole blood was collected in K2EDTA tubes by collaborating institutions according to the institutions' own protocols. For TCRbeta analysis, collaborators shipped samples as frozen whole blood, isolated PBMCs, or DNA extracted from either of those sample types. TCRbeta CDR3 regions were amplified from genomic DNA by means of the immunoSEQ Assay, a bias-controlled multiplex PCR. Regarding the original processing steps: The number of nucleated cells in each sample was estimated from the amplification of reference gene primers within the assay. Sequence reads were collapsed and filtered to measure the absolute abundance of every unique TCRbeta CDR3 rearrangement. For each sample, productive Simpson clonality was calculated as the square root of Simpson's diversity index across productive rearrangements. The table comes from immuneACCESS by way of TCRdb, which keeps in-frame sequences with V and J called. Part of the clones is missing from these tables; in studies checked, under half for an unresolved V gene and the rest for unknown reasons. V and J calls and clone size are copied from that table; D and trimming were computed from the DNA. The sample records around 300,000 clones, over 80% of which are singletons. Jointly, the top ten make up around 4% of the sample.

Measured from the cysteine to the phenylalanine, the CDR3 is 13 residues long. Only CDR3 DNA remains: 39 bases, in frame from the first base. After removal of 6 bases from V and 5 bases from J, the junction retains 5 bases not matched to a gene. Taken from the germline V gene, the CDR1 and CDR2 loops are ENHRY and SYGVKD. The chain links TRBV10-3 with TRBJ2-7, with 9 junctional bases fitting TRBD1. Sequencing was done on a sample of peripheral blood. The clonotype originates from a woman aged 45-65 years with active or convalescent COVID-19. The CDR3 region has the sequence CAISNRGQDEQYF. The DNA sequence follows: TGTGCCATCAGCAACAGGGGGCAGGACGAGCAGTACTTC.